These T cell receptor beta chains were read from a single sample in a study of tumor-infiltrating lymphocytes in oesophageal squamous cell carcinoma. TCRdb fed the PCR reads into MiXCR, producing one record per CDR3 protein. The sample yields over 10,000 distinct CDR3 sequences, 52% seen once. Sequencing was performed on esophageal tumor tissue. These TCRs come from a female donor with esophageal squamous cell carcinoma. Each CDR3 is given with its conserved first and last residue. D genes are given only for firm matches. Some rows mark clone size as missing; the rest say once, few, many or name a class of expanded clone.

j_call	clone_size	v_call	d_call	cdr3_nt	cdr3_aa
TRBJ2-7	NA	TRBV6-2/TRBV6-3	NA	TGTGCCAGCAGGTCCAGGGGGGGCTACGAGCAGTACTTC	CASRSRGGYEQYF
TRBJ2-7	NA	TRBV6-5	NA	TGTGCCAGCAGTTACAGGGGCGAGCAGTACTTC	CASSYRGEQYF
TRBJ1-2	NA	TRBV10-3	NA	TGTGCCATCAGCCGGACAGACCTTCTTGGTGGCTACACCTTC	CAISRTDLLGGYTF
TRBJ2-1	NA	TRBV6-1	NA	TGTGCCAGCAGACCTGGACTGAGCTACAATGAGCAGTTCTTC	CASRPGLSYNEQFF
TRBJ1-1	NA	TRBV5-1	TRBD1	TGCGCCAGCAGCGCCCGGGACAGGGTAACGACTTTCTTT	CASSARDRVTTFF
TRBJ2-2	NA	TRBV7-4	TRBD1	TGTGCCAGCAGCTTAGGAGGGGGCGCGTTCGACGGGGAGCTGTTTTTT	CASSLGGGAFDGELFF
TRBJ2-7	NA	TRBV7-2	NA	TGTGCCAGCAGCGTGTGGGGGAGCGTATACGAGCAGTACTTC	CASSVWGSVYEQYF
TRBJ2-5	NA	TRBV2	TRBD2	TGTGCCACGGGAGGTACACAAGAGACCCAGTACTTC	CATGGTQETQYF
TRBJ2-1	large	TRBV7-6	NA	TGTGCCAGCGGAACGAGAGCACCCCGGGACAATGAGCAGTTCTTC	CASGTRAPRDNEQFF
TRBJ2-5	NA	TRBV28	NA	TGTGCCAGCAGTCCCCTAATTGAGGTCTACGAGACCCAGTACTTC	CASSPLIEVYETQYF
TRBJ2-4	NA	TRBV7-3	NA	TGTGCCAGCAGCCCCCCCAGGGCAGGGCACAAAAACATTCAGTACTTC	CASSPPRAGHKNIQYF
TRBJ2-2	NA	TRBV10-3	TRBD1	TGTGCCATCAGTGAGGGGACAGGAGAAACCGGGGAGCTGTTTTTT	CAISEGTGETGELFF
TRBJ2-1	NA	TRBV7-4	TRBD1	TGTGCCAGCAGCGAAGCCGGGGACAGGGGGCAGGGGTACTTC	CASSEAGDRGQGYF
TRBJ2-2	many	TRBV4-3	NA	TGCGCCAGCAGCCAAGAGTGGGCGAACACCGGGGAGCTGTTTTTT	CASSQEWANTGELFF
TRBJ2-1	few	TRBV24-1	NA	TGTGCCACCAGTGAGGGGACACCGAAGAAGCAGTTCTTC	CATSEGTPKKQFF
TRBJ2-1	few	TRBV6-1	NA	TGTGCCAGCAGTGCCTACTCGGTCAATGAGCAGTTCTTC	CASSAYSVNEQFF
TRBJ2-7	medium-sized	TRBV7-2	NA	TGTGCCAGCAGCTTAGAGGACTACTCTTTTGGGGAGCAGTACTTC	CASSLEDYSFGEQYF
TRBJ2-4	NA	TRBV7-4	NA	TGTGCCAGCAGCCCCCCAAGGAGTGATCTAGCCAAAAACATTCAGTACTTC	CASSPPRSDLAKNIQYF
TRBJ2-1	NA	TRBV7-6	NA	TGTGCCAGCAGCTTAGCGAGGGCCGATGAGCAGTTCTTC	CASSLARADEQFF
TRBJ1-1	NA	TRBV10-2	NA	TGCGCCAGCAGTGGGTCAGCGAACACTGAAGCTTTCTTT	CASSGSANTEAFF
TRBJ2-2	NA	TRBV12-3/TRBV12-4	TRBD1	TGTGCCAGCAGCTTCCCGGGACAGGGACGTTTGAACACCGGGGAGCTGTTTTTT	CASSFPGQGRLNTGELFF
TRBJ2-3	NA	TRBV5-1	NA	TGCGCCAGCAGCTTGGCACCCACAGATACGCAGTATTTT	CASSLAPTDTQYF
TRBJ1-2	NA	TRBV6-6	NA	TGTGCCAGCAGTTACCTCGCAGGGTCCTATGGCTACACCTTC	CASSYLAGSYGYTF
TRBJ2-5	NA	TRBV6-5	TRBD1	TGTGCCAGCAGCCCAGGGGGCGTGGAGACCCAGTACTTC	CASSPGGVETQYF
TRBJ1-3	NA	TRBV7-3	NA	TGTGCCAGCAGCCCAACCGCCCAGCCAAACCGGGGAAACCGAAACACCATATATTTT	CASSPTAQPNRGNRNTIYF
TRBJ2-1	NA	TRBV24-1	TRBD1	TGTGCCACCAGTGAACAGACAGGGGGGTACAATGAGCAGTTCTTC	CATSEQTGGYNEQFF
TRBJ2-1	NA	TRBV28	TRBD2	TGTGCCAGCAGCAGTAGCGGGACTGAGCAGTTCTTC	CASSSSGTEQFF
TRBJ2-7	NA	TRBV5-1	TRBD2	TGCGCCAGCAGCCTTAGCGGGACCGGAGGCTCCTACGAGCAGTACTTC	CASSLSGTGGSYEQYF
TRBJ2-7	NA	TRBV10-1	TRBD2	TGCGCCAGCAGTGAGTCAGTTGGACTAGCGGCCTACGAGCAGTACTTC	CASSESVGLAAYEQYF
TRBJ2-2	many	TRBV28	NA	TGTGCCAGCAGTAAGTTGCACGGGGAGCTGTTTTTT	CASSKLHGELFF
TRBJ2-7	medium-sized	TRBV7-2	NA	TGTGCCAGCAGCTCCAAGGGCGGGCATGAGCAGTACTTC	CASSSKGGHEQYF
TRBJ2-5	NA	TRBV24-1	TRBD1	TGTGCCAGCAGTGAAGCGCTTCAGGGACAGCCGACCCAGTACTTC	CASSEALQGQPTQYF
TRBJ2-7	NA	TRBV7-9	TRBD2	TGTGCCAGCAGCACCCGGACTAGCGGGTACGAGCAGTACTTC	CASSTRTSGYEQYF
TRBJ1-2	many	TRBV10-2	TRBD1	TGCGCCAGCAGTAGGCCGGGACAGGGGGGCTACACCTTC	CASSRPGQGGYTF
TRBJ2-1	NA	TRBV7-2	NA	TGTGCCAGCAGCTTTAAAGTCTTCTCCTACAATGAGCAGTTCTTC	CASSFKVFSYNEQFF
TRBJ2-1	NA	TRBV7-6	NA	TGTGCCAGCAGCTTAGCGTGGGGTTACGACAATGAGCAGTTCTTC	CASSLAWGYDNEQFF
TRBJ2-7	NA	TRBV6-4	TRBD2	TGTGCCAGCAGTGGTCCCGGACTAGCAGCCTACAATGAGCAGTACTTC	CASSGPGLAAYNEQYF
TRBJ2-6	NA	TRBV7-3	TRBD1	TGTGCCAGCAGCCTAGGACAGGTTGGGGCCAACGTCCTGACTTTC	CASSLGQVGANVLTF
TRBJ1-1	NA	TRBV5-1	TRBD1	TGCGCCAGCAGCGGGGGGACAGCAAACACTGAAGCTTTCTTT	CASSGGTANTEAFF
TRBJ2-1	once	TRBV6-2/TRBV6-3	TRBD2	TGTGCCGAGGGGACTAGCAGATACAATGAGCAGTTCTTC	CAEGTSRYNEQFF
TRBJ2-1	NA	TRBV12-5	NA	TGTGCTAGTGGTTTGGTACGGGTTAGCGGTTACCCAGGAGCGCAGTTCTTC	CASGLVRVSGYPGAQFF
TRBJ2-1	few	TRBV7-3	NA	TGTGCCAGCAGTTCCTCTGGCCTACCACAGCAGTTCTTC	CASSSSGLPQQFF
TRBJ2-5	NA	TRBV7-2	NA	TGTGCCAGCAGCTTAGGAGGGTTGGAGACCCAGTACTTC	CASSLGGLETQYF
TRBJ1-2	medium-sized	TRBV12-3/TRBV12-4	NA	TGTGCCAGCAGTCGTCCGCCGGAATTCTTCTTC	CASSRPPEFFF
TRBJ2-3	NA	TRBV6-5	NA	TGTGCCAGCAGCCTGTCCACAGGGGGGGGCACAGATACGCAGTATTTT	CASSLSTGGGTDTQYF
TRBJ2-3	NA	TRBV6-2/TRBV6-3	TRBD2	TGTGCCAGCAGAACCGTAGCGGGATTCGACACAGATACGCAGTATTTT	CASRTVAGFDTDTQYF
TRBJ2-2	many	TRBV24-1	NA	TGTGCCACCAGTGATTTAGGGGACACCGGGGAGCTGTTTTTT	CATSDLGDTGELFF
TRBJ2-1	NA	TRBV11-3	TRBD2	TGTGCCAGCAGCCATAGCGGGCCTAGCTCCTACAATGAGCAGTTCTTC	CASSHSGPSSYNEQFF
TRBJ2-5	NA	TRBV12-3/TRBV12-4	TRBD2	TGTGCCAGCAGTCCCGGGGGGGCCCAAGAGACCCAGTACTTC	CASSPGGAQETQYF
TRBJ2-1	NA	TRBV6-1	TRBD1	TGTGCCAGCAGCGAACCCGGACAGGGGGCCTACAATGAGCAGTTCTTC	CASSEPGQGAYNEQFF
TRBJ2-1	many	TRBV7-2	TRBD2	TGTGCCAGCAGCGACCGGACTAGCGGGACAAGGAATGAGCAGTTCTTC	CASSDRTSGTRNEQFF
TRBJ2-2	few	TRBV6-2/TRBV6-3	TRBD1	TGTGCCAGCGTTTCAGGGGGCACCGGGGAGCTGTTTTTT	CASVSGGTGELFF
TRBJ2-7	once	TRBV11-2	TRBD1	TGTGCCAGCAGCTTAGGTCACAGGGGGTTCTACGAGCAGTACTTC	CASSLGHRGFYEQYF
TRBJ1-2	few	TRBV7-6	TRBD1	TGTGCCAGCAGCTTAGCTACTCAGACAGGGCACGGCTACACCTTC	CASSLATQTGHGYTF
TRBJ1-3	NA	TRBV12-3/TRBV12-4	NA	TGTGCCAGCAGATACACAGGGACTGGAAACACCATATATTTT	CASRYTGTGNTIYF
TRBJ2-3	NA	TRBV6-6	NA	TGTGCCAGCACCTACCAGGGGCGAGGAGATACGCAGTATTTT	CASTYQGRGDTQYF
TRBJ2-7	once	TRBV7-2	TRBD2	TGTGCCAGCAGTTGGACTAGCGGGGCGTCCTACGAGCAGTACTTC	CASSWTSGASYEQYF
TRBJ2-7	NA	TRBV5-1	NA	TGCGCCAGCAGGCAAACTAGCGAGCAGTACTTC	CASRQTSEQYF
TRBJ2-2	many	TRBV7-8	TRBD1	TGTGCCAGCAGCGTAGTGACAGGGTCATCCGGGGAGCTGTTTTTT	CASSVVTGSSGELFF
TRBJ2-3	NA	TRBV7-6	NA	TGTGCCAGCAGCATAGCAGGTTCTAGCACAGATACGCAGTATTTT	CASSIAGSSTDTQYF